Presented here are 25 T cell receptor beta chains from one specimen sequenced in a study of blood T cells in healthy people across ages. Sample-barcoded 5' priming and a J-beta primer mix drove a second PCR of roughly 7 to 11 cycles. MiXCR, applied by TCRdb to the 5' RACE reads, yields one record per CDR3 protein. In the table there are over 700,000 distinct CDR3 sequences, less than 70% of which are singletons. Sequencing was carried out using blood. Receptor source: an elderly man in good health.

This clonotype was seen a handful of times. This chain links TRBV7-2 with TRBJ2-7; 8 bases are a match to TRBD1. From germline, CDR1 is SGHTA and CDR2 FQGNSA. V lost 8 bases and J lost 2; bases outside the gene matches: 11. The CDR3 is made up of 15 amino acids. CDR3 sequence: CASRLVGTGPYEQYF. CDR3 bases: TGTGCCAGCCGATTAGTAGGGACAGGCCCCTACGAGCAGTACTTC.

This clonotype showed up just a few times. V is TRBV12-3 or TRBV12-4 and J is TRBJ2-3, with 8 bases that match TRBD2. After removal of 5 bases from V and 14 bases from J, the junction contained 21 bases not matched to a gene. This CDR3 comprises 16 residues. CDR3: CASSPVGGRRHRYAYF. The CDR3 coding sequence is TGTGCCAGCAGTCCAGTGGGCGGGAGGAGGCACAGATACGCGTATTTT.

The chain is built from TRBV12-3 or TRBV12-4 and TRBJ2-6; D gene unclear. The CDR3 has 16 residues. Trimming pared 5 bases from V and 2 bases from J, leaving 13 bases between. CDR3: CASSPQRTTGANVLTF. The DNA for the CDR3 is TGTGCCAGCAGTCCCCAGCGTACTACTGGGGCCAACGTCCTGACTTTC.

J is TRBJ2-5 and V is TRBV7-9; TRBD1 is a possible D gene (5 bases). V was cut by 5 bases and J by 2 bases, with 21 bases left in between. The V gene's germline CDR1 is SEHNR and CDR2 FQNEAQ (reference sequence). The CDR3 sequence is 17 residues long. Written as DNA, the CDR3 is TGTGCCAGCAGCCCACAGCTACAGGCCCTTGGGCAAGAGACCCAGTACTTC. Translated, it gives CASSPQLQALGQETQYF.

This chain uses TRBV6-2 or TRBV6-3 with TRBJ1-1; 7 bases map to TRBD1. The CDR3 is 15 residues long. J lost 9 bases, V lost 6 bases, and 16 bases had no gene match. Per germline, CDR1 MNHEY and CDR2 SVGEGT. CDR3 loop: CASSPPPMGQTKAFF. The CDR3, as DNA: TGTGCCAGCAGCCCACCCCCTATGGGACAGACAAAAGCTTTCTTT.

This clonotype was observed a single time. V gene TRBV3-1 combines with J gene TRBJ1-5; D gene unclear. Germline V lookup: CDR1 LGHDT, CDR2 YNNKEL (reference sequence). This CDR3 has 17 amino acids. V was pared by 0 bases and J by 3 bases, with 15 bases between. DNA of the CDR3: TGTGCCAGCAGCCAAGACCCTCGGCCCGGGGACAATCAGCCCCAGCATTTT. Amino acids: CASSQDPRPGDNQPQHF.

The V call is TRBV5-1, the J call TRBJ2-5; TRBD2 might be the D (5 bases). Germline CDR1 reads SGHRS; CDR2 reads YFSETQ. The CDR3 loop spans 14 amino acids. The germline V and J ends were trimmed by 4 bases and 4 bases, with 14 bases remaining between them. CDR3: CASSIGPRGETQYF. As DNA, the CDR3 is TGCGCCAGCAGCATCGGCCCACGGGGAGAGACCCAGTACTTC.

The chain has TRBV6-1 and TRBJ1-2, with TRBD1 identical over 7 bases. Per the germline V gene, CDR1 is MNHNS and CDR2 is SASEGT. This CDR3 is built from 16 residues. J was trimmed by 0 bases and V by 2 bases; bases with no gene match: 6. As DNA, the CDR3 is TGTGCCAGCAGTGAACGGGCAGGGGGAGCTAACTATGGCTACACCTTC. Its translation is CASSERAGGANYGYTF.

J is TRBJ2-7 and V is TRBV28, with D perhaps given as TRBD1 or TRBD2 (5 bases each). Trimming took 7 bases from V and 0 from J, leaving 16 bases between them. CDR1 MDHEN and CDR2 SYDVKM come from the germline V gene. The CDR3 is 15 amino acids. The CDR3 DNA reads TGTGCCAGCAAGTCTCCAGGGACCGCCTCCTACGAGCAGTACTTC. Its protein product is CASKSPGTASYEQYF.

V is TRBV5-1 and J is TRBJ2-3; TRBD1 matches at 8 bases. CDR3 size: 16 residues. The germline gives CDR1 SGHRS, CDR2 YFSETQ. Trimming took 1 base from V and 3 from J; bases not matched to a gene: 7. This CDR3 is CASSLNTGGWTDTQYF. CDR3 bases: TGCGCCAGCAGCTTGAACACAGGGGGTTGGACAGATACGCAGTATTTT.

For this clonotype: The junction shows a germline mismatch at one end, possibly a read error. The chain joins TRBV29-1 to TRBJ2-7; possible D gene TRBD1, 5 bases. Germline values: CDR1 SQVTM, CDR2 ANQGSEA. The CDR3 runs 13 residues. For the CDR3, the DNA is TGCAGCGTTGATCAGGGAAAGACCTACGAGCGGTACTTC. Amino acids: CSVDQGKTYERYF.

The gene calls are TRBV18 and TRBJ1-1, with 8 nucleotides matching TRBD1. The germline gives CDR1 KGHSH, CDR2 LQKENI. V lost 8 bases and J lost 7; bases outside the gene matches: 9. The CDR3 consists of 13 residues. The CDR3 sequence: CASTGKGTGEAFF. The CDR3 region has the DNA TGTGCCAGCACGGGAAAAGGGACAGGTGAAGCTTTCTTT. The variable domain in full, with the rest retrieved from reference TRBV18 and TRBJ1-1, is NAGVMQNPRHLVRRRGQEARLRCSPMKGHSHVYWYRQLPEEGLKFMVYLQKENIIDESGMPKERFSAEFPKEGPSILRIQQVVRGDSAAYFCASTGKGTGEAFFGQGTRLTVV.

The gene calls are TRBV30 and TRBJ1-2; possibly TRBD1 for D (6 bases). Per the germline V gene, CDR1 is GTSNPN and CDR2 is SVGIG (reference sequence). Trimming took off 3 bases at V and 2 bases at J, with 7 bases between the two ends. There are 12 residues in the CDR3. CDR3 DNA sequence: TGTGCCTGGAGCACAGGGAACTATGGCTACACCTTC. Translated, it gives CAWSTGNYGYTF.

The chain carries TRBV4-1 and TRBJ2-1; a weak D match, TRBD2 (5 bases). Germline V gives CDR1 MGHRA, CDR2 YSYEKL. The CDR3 loop spans 12 amino acids. Trimming stripped 3 bases from V and 10 bases from J, with 10 bases between. CDR3: CASSHPRREQFF. CDR3 bases: TGCGCCAGCAGCCACCCCCGGAGGGAGCAGTTCTTC.

This clonotype was observed a handful of times. This chain links TRBV5-1 with TRBJ1-2; D gene unclear. Germline V gives CDR1 SGHRS, CDR2 YFSETQ. The length of the CDR3 is 13 residues. V lost 4 bases and J 5 bases, leaving 12 bases between the germline ends. The DNA for the CDR3 is TGCGCCAGCAGCCCTTGGACGGAGTATGGCTACACCTTC. Translated, it gives CASSPWTEYGYTF.

This chain joins TRBV6-2 or TRBV6-3 and TRBJ2-7; D gene ambiguous. This CDR3 spans 14 amino acids. CDR1 MNHEY and CDR2 SVGEGT come from the germline V gene. Between the trimmed V and J ends, which lost 2 bases and 3 bases, there was a span of 11 bases. CDR3 nucleotides: TGTGCCAGCAGTTACCAGCAGAAAATCTACGAGCAGTACTTC. Protein sequence: CASSYQQKIYEQYF.

The J gene is TRBJ2-7, the V gene TRBV11-3; D is possibly TRBD1 or TRBD2 (5 bases each). CDR1 and CDR2 from the germline V gene are SGHNT and YENEEA. The CDR3 contains 13 residues. Trimming stripped 5 bases from V and 0 bases from J, with 8 bases between. The CDR3: CASSRGPSYEQYF. The CDR3 nucleotides read TGTGCCAGCAGCCGGGGACCCTCCTACGAGCAGTACTTC.

The chain uses TRBV4-2 and TRBJ1-2, with 8 bases aligning to TRBD1. Germline CDR1 LGHNA, CDR2 YNFKEQ. V was pared by 0 bases and J by 7 bases, with 10 bases of the junction left unmatched. This CDR3 spans 16 amino acids. The CDR3 loop is CASSQDVGSGGSGYTF. CDR3 sequence (DNA): TGTGCCAGCAGCCAAGATGTAGGGTCAGGGGGCAGTGGCTACACCTTC.

The DNA of the CDR3 is TGTGCCAGCTGGACTACAGGGATCTCCTACGAGCAGTACTTC. This encodes CASWTTGISYEQYF. The chain is built from TRBV6-1 and TRBJ2-7; D assignment may be TRBD1 or TRBD2 (6 bases each). This CDR3 spans 14 amino acids. V shed 8 bases and J shed 0 bases, with 14 bases lying between them. The germline V gene encodes CDR1 MNHNS and CDR2 SASEGT.

J is TRBJ2-3 and V is TRBV11-3; D possibly uses TRBD1 or TRBD2 (5 bases each). Looked up from germline, CDR1 is SGHNT and CDR2 is YENEEA. The CDR3 length is 13 residues. V lost 5 bases and J lost 5, with 11 bases in between. The DNA of the CDR3 is TGTGCCAGCAGCAAGGGACGTGGAGATACGCAGTATTTT. Translating it yields CASSKGRGDTQYF.

In its sample, this clonotype was seen a few times. The chain couples TRBV5-1 to TRBJ2-7; D is ambiguous. The V end lost 0 bases, the J end lost 5 bases, and 12 bases lay between the germline ends. Germline V gives CDR1 SGHRS, CDR2 YFSETQ. The CDR3 is made up of 14 amino acids. The CDR3, as DNA: TGCGCCAGCAGCTTGGCCGTGCGTTCCCACGAGCAGTACTTC. It specifies CASSLAVRSHEQYF.

The chain uses TRBV2 and TRBJ2-3, with D perhaps matching TRBD1 or TRBD2 (5 bases each). CDR3 length equals 13 residues. From germline, CDR1 is SNHLY and CDR2 FYNNEI. V was trimmed by 8 bases and J by 0 bases, leaving 9 bases between them. The CDR3 sequence is CASRGDSTDTQYF. The CDR3 region has the DNA TGTGCCAGCCGAGGGGATAGCACAGATACGCAGTATTTT.

The rearrangement uses TRBV4-2 and TRBJ2-1, with D possibly TRBD2 on 6 matching bases. The CDR3 loop spans 14 amino acids. Germline CDR1 and CDR2: LGHNA and YNFKEQ. V lost 0 bases, J lost 8 bases, and 11 bases lay in between. The DNA for the CDR3 is TGTGCCAGCAGCCAAGATGGAGGAGGGGATGAGCAGTTCTTC. This codes for CASSQDGGGDEQFF.

The rearrangement joins TRBV5-1 to TRBJ2-1; 12 bases fit TRBD2. Germline CDR1 and CDR2: SGHRS and YFSETQ. Losses at the gene ends were 3 bases for V and 7 bases for J; bases not matched to a gene: 5. The CDR3 loop spans 15 amino acids. The CDR3 nucleotides read TGCGCCAGCAGCTCACTCACTAGCGGGAGGAATGAGCAGTTCTTC. Translated: CASSSLTSGRNEQFF.

The chain employs TRBV9 and TRBJ2-5; perhaps TRBD2 as D (5 bases). The CDR3 is made up of 16 amino acids. The germline V gene has CDR1 SGDLS and CDR2 YYNGEE. V lost 0 bases and J 5 bases, leaving 17 bases between the germline ends. Here the CDR3 reads CASSVGPSRVGETQYF. In DNA form, the CDR3 reads TGTGCCAGCAGCGTAGGACCCTCGAGGGTAGGGGAGACCCAGTACTTC.